This T cell receptor (beta chain) was sequenced for a study of T-cell memory formation after mild COVID-19. Study results and caveats: Balance between CD4 and CD8 was seen in clones contracting day 15 to 85, and a CD4+ lean was seen in later expanders.

Using its own MiXCR run on the 5' RACE reads, TCRdb lists one record per CDR3 protein. The repertoire holds about half a million distinct CDR3 sequences, with roughly 18% as singletons. Notes on this clonotype: Its cognate antigen is unknown.

Germline lookup yields CDR1 MNHEY and CDR2 SVGAGI. The CDR3 has 15 residues. V trimming: 0 bases; J trimming: 5 bases; junction bases outside the gene matches: 3. The sample consisted of PBMCs or a T cell subset sorted from them (not recorded which). The receptor comes from an adult woman who had mild COVID-19 (a few samples of this study predate the infection). Cell type and time point are not known. J is TRBJ2-2 and V is TRBV6-5; 7 positions agree with TRBD2. CDR3 in DNA: TGTGCCAGCAGTTACTCTACGGGGGGTACCGGGGAGCTGTTTTTT. Translated, it gives CASSYSTGGTGELFF.